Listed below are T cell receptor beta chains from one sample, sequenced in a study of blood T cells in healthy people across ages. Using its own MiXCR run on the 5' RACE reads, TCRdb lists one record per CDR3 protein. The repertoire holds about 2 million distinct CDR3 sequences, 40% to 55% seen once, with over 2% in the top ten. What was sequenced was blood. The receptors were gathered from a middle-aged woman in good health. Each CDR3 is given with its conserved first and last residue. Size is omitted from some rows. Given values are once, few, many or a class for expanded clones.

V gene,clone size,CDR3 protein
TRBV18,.,CASSATGVGPHEQYF
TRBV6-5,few,CASTENPAARGGYTF
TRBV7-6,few,CASSPDFTNEKLFF
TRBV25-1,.,CASSEKGVMETQYF
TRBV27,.,CASSLVSRQPDTGELFF
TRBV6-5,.,CASSYTLPGTGGQETQYF
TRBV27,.,CASRIGTGYGYTF
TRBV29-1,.,CSGLTNYGYTF
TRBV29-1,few,CSAYRLVGLSDTQYF
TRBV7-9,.,CASSHYTDRGNQPQHF